The 15 T cell receptor beta chains given below trace back to one sample, sequenced in a study of response to subunit inactivated influenza vaccine. TCRdb reanalysed the RT-PCR reads using MiXCR and keeps one entry per CDR3 protein. The sample consists of some 550,000 distinct CDR3 sequences, approximately 20% of them appearing once. In addition, the sample was reused for a study of T cells expressing NK-cell markers. That study reports: The cDNA for TCR beta came from 5'RACE template switching with UMIs.

Sample: CD4+ T cells sorted from PBMCs, taken 11 to 12 days after vaccination. Source of these receptors: a man aged 50-59 years who received an inactivated influenza vaccine.

The sample holds a few counts of this clonotype. The V call is TRBV6-1, the J call TRBJ1-5; 7 bases are a match to TRBD1. The CDR3 consists of 14 residues. Trimming took 6 bases from V and 1 from J; bases not matched to a gene: 3. CDR1 is MNHNS, CDR2 SASEGT, per germline. CDR3 coding DNA: TGTGCCAGCAGCCCGACAGGGAGCAATCAGCCCCAGCATTTT. Its translation: CASSPTGSNQPQHF.

The chain recombines TRBV20-1 with TRBJ1-2; D is unresolved. CDR1 is DFQATT, CDR2 SNEGSKA, per germline (reference sequence). Deletions cut 5 bases from V and 3 bases from J, with 10 bases between. This CDR3 has 12 residues. CDR3 in DNA: TGCAGTGCTGCCCGTCTGTACTATGGCTACACCTTC. This gives the protein CSAARLYYGYTF.

The V gene is TRBV5-4, the J gene TRBJ2-5; 8 positions match TRBD2. Germline assignment: CDR1 SGHNT and CDR2 YYREEE (reference sequence). V was pared by 3 bases and J by 1 base, with 8 bases of the junction left unmatched. This CDR3 is built from 16 residues. Here the CDR3 DNA reads TGTGCCAGCAGCTCGCCCGGGGGGGGTTTCCAAGAGACCCAGTACTTC. The encoded protein is CASSSPGGGFQETQYF.

This clonotype was found a few times. The chain is built from TRBV4-2 and TRBJ1-4; no clear D. Germline CDR1 is LGHNA and CDR2 is YNFKEQ. Trimming took off 3 bases at V and 5 bases at J, with 16 bases between the two ends. CDR3 length: 16 amino acids. The CDR3 sequence is CASSQRSGRPNEKLFF. CDR3 bases: TGTGCCAGCAGCCAGCGAAGTGGGCGGCCAAATGAAAAACTGTTTTTT.

This clonotype was seen only a few times. This sequence joins TRBV18 and TRBJ2-7; D gene ambiguous. Germline CDR1 is KGHSH and CDR2 is LQKENI. The CDR3 runs 14 residues. The ends were cut back, 0 bases at V and 2 bases at J, with 8 bases in the middle. DNA for the CDR3: TGTGCCAGCTCACCACCGGGGTTTACCTACGAGCAGTACTTC. As protein: CASSPPGFTYEQYF.

This clonotype was observed a handful of times. The chain links TRBV5-1 to TRBJ2-5; D might be TRBD2 (6 bases). The CDR3 has 16 residues. Germline CDR1 SGHRS, CDR2 YFSETQ. V lost 4 bases and J 0 bases, leaving 16 bases between the germline ends. The CDR3 protein is CASSTRGSGYQETQYF. The CDR3 bases are TGCGCCAGCAGCACCCGGGGTAGCGGCTACCAAGAGACCCAGTACTTC.

This clonotype was counted between two and nine times. J is TRBJ1-6 and V is TRBV20-1; 10 bases line up with TRBD1. The V gene end was trimmed by 1 base and the J gene end by 8 bases; junction bases not matched to a gene: 8. This CDR3 is built from 16 residues. CDR1 is DFQATT and CDR2 is SNEGSKA in the germline V gene (reference sequence). The CDR3 sequence is CSARVATGGTHSPLHF. The CDR3 DNA reads as TGCAGTGCTAGAGTCGCGACAGGGGGCACTCATTCACCCCTCCACTTT.

The J gene is TRBJ2-1, the V gene TRBV6-1, with 11 positions matching TRBD2. V was clipped by 8 bases and J by 0 bases; unmatched bases: 6. Germline CDR1 and CDR2: MNHNS and SASEGT. The CDR3 spans 16 residues. In nucleotides, the CDR3 is TGTGCCAGCGGAGGGGGACTAGCGGTCTCCTACAATGAGCAGTTCTTC. It translates to CASGGGLAVSYNEQFF.

CDR3 region: CASSLDIRLAGDYEQYF. The CDR3 DNA follows: TGTGCCAGCAGCTTAGATATCCGACTAGCGGGAGACTACGAGCAGTACTTC. J is TRBJ2-7 and V is TRBV7-9; 12 nucleotides match TRBD2. Per the germline V gene, CDR1 is SEHNR and CDR2 is FQNEAQ (reference sequence). V dropped 1 base and J dropped 3; count of bases not matched to a gene: 7. The CDR3 is 17 amino acids.

The chain links TRBV28 to TRBJ2-3; 7 bases fit TRBD1. There are 14 residues in the CDR3. After removal of 8 bases from V and 4 bases from J, the junction contained 9 bases not matched to a gene. In germline, CDR1 is MDHEN, CDR2 SYDVKM. This CDR3 is CASGSRGMSDTQYF. CDR3 nucleotide sequence: TGTGCCAGCGGATCCAGGGGGATGTCAGATACGCAGTATTTT. The entire variable domain, with the rest obtained from reference TRBV28 and TRBJ2-3, is as follows: DVKVTQSSRYLVKRTGEKVFLECVQDMDHENMFWYRQDPGLGLRLIYFSYDVKMKEKGDIPEGYSVSREKKERFSLILESASTNQTSMYLCASGSRGMSDTQYFGPGTRLTVL.

J is TRBJ2-7 and V is TRBV12-3 or TRBV12-4; D perhaps matches TRBD1 (5 bases). The CDR3 consists of 14 residues. V was pared by 6 bases and J by 3 bases, with 15 bases between. DNA for the CDR3: TGTGCCAGCAGCCCAAGGCACAGGTTCTACGAGCAGTACTTC. As protein: CASSPRHRFYEQYF.

Only a few counts were recorded for this clonotype. The rearrangement links TRBV20-1 to TRBJ1-3; unclear D gene. CDR3 length equals 14 residues. Germline V CDR1 and CDR2: DFQATT, SNEGSKA (reference sequence). The ends were cut back, 6 bases at V and 0 bases at J, with 12 bases in the middle. The CDR3 DNA follows: TGCAGTGCCATAGGACGTAACTCTGGAAACACCATATATTTT. It yields the protein CSAIGRNSGNTIYF.

This clonotype was recorded a few times. V usage is TRBV12-3 or TRBV12-4 and J usage is TRBJ2-3; 9 nucleotides align to TRBD2. This CDR3 has 16 residues. The trim removed 6 bases at V and 4 bases at J, leaving 11 bases unmatched. CDR3 protein: CASRSLSAGGPDTQYF. The CDR3 DNA reads as TGTGCCAGCAGATCCCTTTCGGCGGGAGGGCCAGATACGCAGTATTTT.

This clonotype has a count of ten or more. The chain joins TRBV20-1 to TRBJ2-3; D is unclear. CDR1 DFQATT and CDR2 SNEGSKA come from the germline V gene (reference sequence). Trimming shortened V by 3 bases and J by 2 bases, and 6 bases separated the two germline ends. The CDR3 contains 12 residues. CDR3 in amino acids: CSARSYTDTQYF. The DNA of the CDR3 is TGCAGTGCTAGGTCCTACACAGATACGCAGTATTTT.

The V gene is TRBV12-3 or TRBV12-4, the J gene TRBJ2-7; no clear D. The CDR3 extends over 12 amino acids. V lost 3 bases and J 7 bases, leaving 10 bases between the germline ends. CDR3 coding DNA: TGTGCCAGCAGTTTTGGGTTTTTAGAGCAGTACTTC. Protein: CASSFGFLEQYF.